A selection of T cell receptor beta chains follows, all from one sample in a study of cytomegalovirus exposure and HLA in healthy donors. TCRdb's copy holds only in-frame clones and misses some; the assay was immunoSEQ multiplex PCR. The sample shows about 170,000 clones, 75% to 80% of them seen only once. Sequenced input: PBMCs. Receptors were obtained from a woman aged 50 to 65 in good health and CMV-seropositive. The CDR3 runs from the conserved cysteine through the conserved F or W. A D gene is named only where the DNA matches it firmly. Clone size is stated in some rows and not others, as once, few, many or a class when expanded.

abundance: .
j_gene: TRBJ2-7
v_gene: TRBV28
d_gene: .
CDR3aa: CASSLGSDKQYF
CDR3nt: TGTGCCAGCAGTTTAGGGTCGGACAAACAGTACTTC

abundance: .
j_gene: TRBJ2-7
v_gene: TRBV4-1
d_gene: .
CDR3aa: CASSQPRGGTYEQYF
CDR3nt: TGCGCCAGCAGCCAACCCAGGGGAGGGACCTACGAGCAGTACTTC

abundance: .
j_gene: TRBJ2-7
v_gene: TRBV12-2
d_gene: .
CDR3aa: CASRLTHERGTGVYEQYF
CDR3nt: TGTGCAAGTCGCTTAACCCATGAACGGGGGACAGGGGTTTACGAGCAGTACTTC

abundance: .
j_gene: TRBJ1-4
v_gene: TRBV4-1
d_gene: .
CDR3aa: CASSQGTVKLFF
CDR3nt: TGCGCCAGCAGCCAAGGGACAGTAAAACTGTTTTTT

abundance: .
j_gene: TRBJ2-1
v_gene: TRBV7-6
d_gene: TRBD2
CDR3aa: CASSLGLAGNEQFF
CDR3nt: TGTGCCAGCAGCTTAGGCCTAGCGGGCAATGAGCAGTTCTTC

abundance: .
j_gene: TRBJ2-1
v_gene: TRBV19
d_gene: .
CDR3aa: CASSPGAGPNHNEQFF
CDR3nt: TGTGCCAGTAGCCCTGGGGCGGGACCTAACCACAATGAGCAGTTCTTC

abundance: few
j_gene: TRBJ2-5
v_gene: TRBV5-6
d_gene: .
CDR3aa: CASSSGRGVRETQYF
CDR3nt: TGTGCCAGCAGCTCGGGCAGGGGGGTAAGAGAGACCCAGTACTTC

abundance: .
j_gene: TRBJ2-1
v_gene: TRBV7-8
d_gene: .
CDR3aa: CASSQRSSTYNEQFF
CDR3nt: TGTGCCAGCAGCCAGCGGTCCTCCACCTACAATGAGCAGTTCTTC

abundance: .
j_gene: TRBJ2-1
v_gene: TRBV5-1
d_gene: .
CDR3aa: CASRLGSVDNEQFF
CDR3nt: TGCGCCAGCAGATTGGGATCGGTAGACAATGAGCAGTTCTTC

abundance: .
j_gene: TRBJ2-7
v_gene: TRBV5-8
d_gene: TRBD2
CDR3aa: CASSGSGFSYEQYF
CDR3nt: TGTGCCAGCAGCGGTAGCGGGTTCTCCTACGAGCAGTACTTC

abundance: .
j_gene: TRBJ2-1
v_gene: TRBV10-3
d_gene: TRBD2
CDR3aa: CAISETSGGYNEQFF
CDR3nt: TGTGCCATCAGTGAAACTAGCGGCGGCTACAATGAGCAGTTCTTC

abundance: .
j_gene: TRBJ2-7
v_gene: TRBV19
d_gene: .
CDR3aa: CASSWDSQNSYEQYF
CDR3nt: TGTGCCAGTAGTTGGGACTCCCAAAACTCCTACGAGCAGTACTTC

abundance: .
j_gene: TRBJ1-6
v_gene: TRBV18
d_gene: .
CDR3aa: CASSPSGGGSPLHF
CDR3nt: TGTGCCAGCTCACCATCGGGGGGCGGTTCACCCCTCCACTTT

abundance: .
j_gene: TRBJ1-4
v_gene: TRBV7-8
d_gene: .
CDR3aa: CASSLGAGAGRTNEKLFF
CDR3nt: TGTGCCAGCAGCTTAGGAGCGGGGGCGGGTCGAACTAATGAAAAACTGTTTTTT

abundance: .
j_gene: TRBJ2-5
v_gene: TRBV7-2
d_gene: TRBD2
CDR3aa: CASSRGLAGPSGGETQYF
CDR3nt: TGTGCCAGCAGCCGGGGACTAGCGGGGCCAAGTGGGGGAGAGACCCAGTACTTC

abundance: .
j_gene: TRBJ2-7
v_gene: TRBV11-2
d_gene: .
CDR3aa: CASSPGSVSYF
CDR3nt: TGTGCCAGCAGCCCCGGGTCGGTATCGTACTTC

abundance: .
j_gene: TRBJ1-1
v_gene: TRBV6-5
d_gene: TRBD1
CDR3aa: CASSVRQGYTEAFF
CDR3nt: TGTGCCAGCAGCGTTAGACAGGGATACACTGAAGCTTTCTTT

abundance: few
j_gene: TRBJ2-5
v_gene: TRBV7-2
d_gene: .
CDR3aa: CASSPHSGGGGGSQETQYF
CDR3nt: TGTGCCAGCAGCCCGCATAGCGGCGGCGGGGGCGGATCGCAAGAGACCCAGTACTTC

abundance: .
j_gene: TRBJ2-5
v_gene: TRBV30
d_gene: .
CDR3aa: CASRGVGETQYF
CDR3nt: TGTGCCTCCAGGGGAGTAGGGGAGACCCAGTACTTC

abundance: .
j_gene: TRBJ2-7
v_gene: TRBV5-7
d_gene: TRBD1
CDR3aa: CASSLRTGTGDPYEQYF
CDR3nt: TGTGCCAGCAGCTTGAGAACCGGGACAGGGGATCCCTACGAGCAGTACTTC

abundance: .
j_gene: TRBJ2-7
v_gene: TRBV28
d_gene: TRBD1
CDR3aa: CASSLGGQGAGEQYF
CDR3nt: TGTGCCAGCAGTTTAGGGGGACAGGGGGCGGGTGAGCAGTACTTC

abundance: .
j_gene: TRBJ1-1
v_gene: TRBV28
d_gene: .
CDR3aa: CASSFGVGTEAFF
CDR3nt: TGTGCCAGCAGTTTCGGGGTTGGCACTGAAGCTTTCTTT

abundance: once
j_gene: TRBJ2-7
v_gene: TRBV6-5
d_gene: TRBD2
CDR3aa: CASSYRVAGAEQYF
CDR3nt: TGTGCCAGCAGTTACAGGGTAGCGGGGGCCGAGCAGTACTTC

abundance: .
j_gene: TRBJ2-7
v_gene: TRBV11-2
d_gene: TRBD1
CDR3aa: CASSHTGTGMEQYF
CDR3nt: TGTGCCAGCAGCCATACCGGGACAGGGATGGAGCAGTACTTC

abundance: .
j_gene: TRBJ1-2
v_gene: TRBV9
d_gene: .
CDR3aa: CASSPRGGTNYGYTF
CDR3nt: TGTGCCAGCAGCCCCCGGGGGGGGACTAACTATGGCTACACCTTC

abundance: .
j_gene: TRBJ2-5
v_gene: TRBV19
d_gene: TRBD1
CDR3aa: CASRDRVIETQYF
CDR3nt: TGTGCCAGCCGGGACAGGGTAATAGAGACCCAGTACTTC

abundance: .
j_gene: TRBJ1-2
v_gene: TRBV19
d_gene: TRBD1
CDR3aa: CASSTQGQGNYGYTF
CDR3nt: TGTGCCAGTAGTACTCAGGGACAGGGGAACTATGGCTACACCTTC

abundance: .
j_gene: TRBJ1-2
v_gene: TRBV5-6
d_gene: .
CDR3aa: CASSLGGRSYTF
CDR3nt: TGTGCCAGCAGCTTGGGGGGCAGGAGCTACACCTTC

abundance: .
j_gene: TRBJ1-1
v_gene: TRBV20-1
d_gene: .
CDR3aa: CRLRSRAEAFF
CDR3nt: TGCAGGCTGCGGAGTAGAGCTGAAGCTTTCTTT